This TCR beta chain is from a study of blood T cell repertoires in COVID-19. Study background: The origin of the acute and convalescent COVID-19 samples was the United States, Italy and Spain. The analysed material was cDNA or gDNA that came from T cells, B-cell-depleted T cells, or PBMCs.

The length of the CDR3 is 13 residues. The germline V and J ends were trimmed by 3 bases and 1 base, with 6 bases remaining between them. Some clones are missing from TCRdb's copy, which holds only in-frame ones; the method was immunoSEQ multiplex PCR. Here the sample spans around 380,000 clones, around 87% being singletons. About this clone itself: The same CDR3 can be traced to other DNA sequences in this sample.

The genes are TRBV12-3 or TRBV12-4 and TRBJ1-1; unclear D gene. The sequence was obtained from a man aged 30-40 years who had recovered from COVID-19. Sequencing was carried out using PBMCs or T cells enriched from blood (not recorded which). In DNA, the CDR3 is TGTGCCAGCAGTTTGAGAGGGAACACTGAAGCTTTCTTT. This translates into CASSLRGNTEAFF.